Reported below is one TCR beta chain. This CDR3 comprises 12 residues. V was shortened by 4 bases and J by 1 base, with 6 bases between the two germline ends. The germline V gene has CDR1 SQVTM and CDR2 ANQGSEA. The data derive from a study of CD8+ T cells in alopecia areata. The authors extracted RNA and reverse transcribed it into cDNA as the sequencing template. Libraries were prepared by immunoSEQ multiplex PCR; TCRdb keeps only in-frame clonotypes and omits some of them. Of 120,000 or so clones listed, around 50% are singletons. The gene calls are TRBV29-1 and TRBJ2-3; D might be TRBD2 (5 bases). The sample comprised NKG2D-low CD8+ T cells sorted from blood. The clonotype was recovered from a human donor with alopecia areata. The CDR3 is CSVAGCTDTQYF. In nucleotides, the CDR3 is TGCAGCGTTGCGGGATGCACAGATACGCAGTATTTT.